A selection of T cell receptor beta chains follows, all from one sample in a study of cytotoxic CD8 clonotypes in ibrutinib-treated CLL. The repertoire was sequenced with immunoSEQ multiplex PCR; TCRdb's copy has only in-frame clones and lacks some. The table shows approximately 9,200 clones, with less than 75% occurring only once. The material was PBMCs, obtained before ibrutinib treatment. The receptor set was obtained from a human donor with chronic lymphocytic leukemia. CDR3s include the opening cysteine and the closing phenylalanine or tryptophan. Fields, in order: clone size, D gene, V gene, J gene, CDR3 protein, CDR3 DNA. The D gene is left open where the match is weak. Size tells how often a clone was seen (once, few, many) or the class of an expanded clone, and some rows leave it out.

size: -; D: TRBD2; V: TRBV7-7; J: TRBJ2-2; CDR3: CASSLGTSGADGELFF; DNA: TGTGCTAGCAGCTTAGGAACTAGCGGAGCTGACGGGGAGCTGTTTTTT
size: -; D: TRBD2; V: TRBV5-4; J: TRBJ2-1; CDR3: CASRPERDGYNEQFF; DNA: TGTGCCAGCAGACCTGAGCGGGACGGGTACAATGAGCAGTTCTTC
size: -; D: TRBD2; V: TRBV7-9; J: TRBJ2-1; CDR3: CASSLGVTSGTYNEQFF; DNA: TGTGCCAGCAGCTTAGGTGTGACTAGCGGGACCTACAATGAGCAGTTCTTC
size: few; D: TRBD1; V: TRBV7-9; J: TRBJ2-5; CDR3: CASSVYRDRGGETQYF; DNA: TGTGCCAGCAGCGTATACCGGGACAGGGGAGGAGAGACCCAGTACTTC
size: few; D: -; V: TRBV7-8; J: TRBJ1-2; CDR3: CASSLVEFSGGYTF; DNA: TGTGCCAGCAGCTTGGTGGAGTTTTCCGGTGGCTACACCTTC
size: -; D: TRBD2; V: TRBV19; J: TRBJ2-1; CDR3: CASSLYPIGLAGVYNEQFF; DNA: TGTGCCAGTAGTCTCTACCCGATTGGGCTAGCGGGAGTCTACAATGAGCAGTTCTTC
size: -; D: -; V: TRBV9; J: TRBJ1-2; CDR3: CASRDGNYGYTF; DNA: TGTGCCAGCAGGGACGGAAACTATGGCTACACCTTC
size: -; D: -; V: TRBV10-3; J: TRBJ2-7; CDR3: CAISGQGNHEQYF; DNA: TGTGCCATCAGTGGTCAGGGAAATCACGAGCAGTACTTC
size: few; D: TRBD2; V: TRBV5-1; J: TRBJ2-1; CDR3: CASSLQTGGPNNEQFF; DNA: TGCGCCAGCAGCCTACAGACGGGAGGGCCGAACAATGAGCAGTTCTTC
size: once; D: TRBD1; V: TRBV30; J: TRBJ1-3; CDR3: CALDDRDSGNTIYF; DNA: TGTGCCCTGGACGACAGGGACTCTGGAAACACCATATATTTT
size: few; D: -; V: TRBV7-9; J: TRBJ2-1; CDR3: CASSLVGVNEQFF; DNA: TGTGCCAGCAGCTTAGTCGGTGTAAATGAGCAGTTCTTC
size: few; D: TRBD2; V: TRBV7-2; J: TRBJ2-1; CDR3: CASSLSLAGDHEQFF; DNA: TGTGCCAGCAGCTTAAGTCTAGCGGGAGACCATGAGCAGTTCTTC